This record concerns one T cell receptor (beta chain) sequence. The CDR3 extends over 16 amino acids. Germline V gene lookup returns CDR1 SGHRS and CDR2 YFSETQ. V lost 0 bases and J lost 7; bases outside the gene matches: 12. Sequenced by immunoSEQ multiplex PCR; TCRdb stores in-frame clones only, minus some. The data contain about 50,000 clones, 80% to 95% of them singletons. The data derive from a study of T cell changes during pregnancy in multiple sclerosis. Specimen: CD4+ T cells from peripheral blood mononuclear cells, collected after pregnancy. The TCR was taken from a female donor in good health, enrolled as a control in a pregnancy study. The gene calls are TRBV5-1 and TRBJ1-2; 7 bases match TRBD1. CDR3 in amino acids: CASSLEPGQSWGGYTF. DNA of the CDR3: TGCGCCAGCAGCTTGGAACCGGGACAGTCATGGGGTGGCTACACCTTC. The whole variable domain, remainder taken from reference TRBV5-1 and TRBJ1-2, is KAGVTQTPRYLIKTRGQQVTLSCSPISGHRSVSWYQQTPGQGLQFLFEYFSETQRNKGNFPGRFSGRQFSNSRSEMNVSTLELGDSALYLCASSLEPGQSWGGYTFGSGTRLTVV.